These T cell receptor beta chains were read from a single sample in a study of T cells after yellow fever vaccination. TCRdb independently ran MiXCR on the 5' RACE reads; one entry per CDR3 protein. The profile shows 300,000 to 400,000 distinct CDR3 sequences, 8.7% of them singletons. The sample consisted of PBMCs, taken on the day of the first yellow fever vaccination. Every receptor here comes from a man in his late teens or twenties who received the YFV17D yellow fever vaccine. The CDR3 runs from the conserved cysteine through the conserved F or W. The D gene is left open where the match is weak. The size field is filled for only some rows; it gives once, few, many or a size class.

V gene,D gene,clone size,J gene,CDR3 protein,CDR3 DNA
TRBV7-6,TRBD1,.,TRBJ2-7,CASSSGTGLYEQYF,TGTGCCAGCAGCTCCGGGACAGGGCTCTACGAGCAGTACTTC
TRBV12-5,TRBD1,many,TRBJ1-1,CASGFGTGITEAFF,TGTGCTAGTGGTTTTGGGACAGGGATCACTGAAGCTTTCTTT
TRBV5-1,.,few,TRBJ1-4,CASSSQELGEKLFF,TGCGCCAGCAGCTCGCAGGAGTTGGGGGAAAAACTGTTTTTT
TRBV5-6,.,few,TRBJ2-3,CASILGIGTDTQYF,TGTGCCAGCATCTTGGGTATAGGGACAGATACGCAGTATTTT
TRBV5-1,.,.,TRBJ2-3,CASRLASLPDTQYF,TGCGCCAGCAGGCTAGCGTCCCTACCAGATACGCAGTATTTT
TRBV6-5,.,.,TRBJ1-1,CASSYRSGGNTEAFF,TGTGCCAGCAGTTACCGGAGTGGAGGGAACACTGAAGCTTTCTTT
TRBV5-1,.,many,TRBJ1-1,CASSLNGMNTEAFF,TGCGCCAGCAGCTTGAACGGCATGAACACTGAAGCTTTCTTT
TRBV7-2,.,few,TRBJ2-3,CASSLGARRDTQYF,TGTGCCAGCAGCTTAGGGGCACGCAGGGATACGCAGTATTTT
TRBV19,.,.,TRBJ1-1,CASSPSASSSNTEAFF,TGTGCCAGTAGTCCCTCGGCCTCTAGTTCGAACACTGAAGCTTTCTTT
TRBV5-1,.,.,TRBJ2-4,CASSLAFGGAKNIQYF,TGCGCCAGCAGCTTGGCTTTCGGCGGAGCCAAAAACATTCAGTACTTC
TRBV7-8,.,.,TRBJ2-3,CASSSRSDTQYF,TGTGCCAGCAGCTCGCGATCGGATACGCAGTATTTT
TRBV5-4,.,few,TRBJ1-2,CASSPWGFNYGYTF,TGTGCCAGCAGCCCCTGGGGGTTTAACTATGGCTACACCTTC
TRBV4-3,TRBD1,few,TRBJ1-1,CASSHEDRAGGGTEAFF,TGCGCCAGCAGCCACGAAGACAGGGCCGGAGGGGGCACTGAAGCTTTCTTT
TRBV9,.,few,TRBJ2-1,CASSGPSYNEQFF,TGTGCCAGCAGCGGGCCCAGCTACAATGAGCAGTTCTTC
TRBV6-5,TRBD1,many,TRBJ1-2,CASSDRDNGYTF,TGTGCCAGCAGCGACAGGGATAATGGCTACACCTTC
TRBV6-2/TRBV6-3,.,few,TRBJ2-7,CASSYLGPISYEQYF,TGTGCCAGCAGTTACCTTGGACCGATTTCCTACGAGCAGTACTTC
TRBV2,TRBD2,many,TRBJ2-1,CASAAQAGGYNEQFF,TGTGCCAGCGCGGCCCAGGCGGGGGGCTACAATGAGCAGTTCTTC
TRBV7-6,.,few,TRBJ1-6,CASSPRRANSPLHF,TGTGCCAGCAGCCCCCGACGGGCCAATTCACCCCTCCACTTT
TRBV20-1,TRBD1,few,TRBJ1-2,CSATEQGSGYGYTF,TGCAGTGCTACTGAACAGGGGAGTGGCTATGGCTACACCTTC
TRBV6-1,TRBD1,.,TRBJ1-6,CASSTTGIPSPLHF,TGTGCCAGCAGCACGACAGGGATCCCTTCACCCCTCCACTTT
TRBV7-2,.,.,TRBJ2-2,CASSFDSRAGELFF,TGTGCCAGCAGCTTTGACTCAAGGGCCGGGGAGCTGTTTTTT
TRBV5-6,TRBD1,many,TRBJ2-7,CASSPWTGGYEQYF,TGTGCCAGCAGCCCGTGGACAGGGGGCTACGAGCAGTACTTC
TRBV7-6,.,.,TRBJ2-1,CASSYRTDSYNEQFF,TGTGCCAGCAGCTATCGAACCGACTCCTACAATGAGCAGTTCTTC
TRBV6-1,TRBD1,.,TRBJ2-3,CASKDTGTGGTDTQYF,TGTGCCAGCAAGGATACCGGGACAGGGGGCACGGATACGCAGTATTTT
TRBV5-1,.,few,TRBJ2-1,CASSLVANDNEQFF,TGCGCCAGCAGCTTGGTTGCCAACGACAATGAGCAGTTCTTC
TRBV7-9,TRBD1,few,TRBJ1-6,CASSSRDRGLVSPLHF,TGTGCCAGCAGCTCTCGGGACAGGGGATTGGTTTCACCCCTCCACTTT
TRBV5-6,TRBD2,few,TRBJ2-3,CASSLNAGGPHTQYF,TGTGCCAGCAGCTTGAACGCGGGGGGGCCTCATACGCAGTATTTT
TRBV6-2/TRBV6-3,TRBD1,.,TRBJ1-1,CASSYSRQGGSNTEAFF,TGTGCCAGCAGTTACTCACGACAGGGGGGATCGAACACTGAAGCTTTCTTT
TRBV24-1,.,many,TRBJ2-1,CATSDWGTYNEQFF,TGTGCCACCAGTGATTGGGGTACCTACAATGAGCAGTTCTTC
TRBV7-2,.,few,TRBJ2-3,CASVPGGGGTDTQYF,TGTGCCAGTGTACCGGGGGGCGGGGGCACAGATACGCAGTATTTT
TRBV7-3,TRBD1,few,TRBJ2-5,CASSLGAGGIETQYF,TGTGCCAGCAGTCTGGGGGCAGGGGGCATAGAGACCCAGTACTTC
TRBV12-3/TRBV12-4,.,many,TRBJ2-2,CASNPEAGVNTGELFF,TGTGCCAGCAATCCCGAGGCAGGGGTCAACACCGGGGAGCTGTTTTTT
TRBV19,TRBD2,many,TRBJ2-1,CASSTSGGQQFF,TGTGCCAGTAGTACATCGGGGGGGCAACAGTTCTTC
TRBV12-3/TRBV12-4,.,few,TRBJ2-2,CASSLGAGRNTGELFF,TGTGCCAGCAGTTTGGGGGCCGGGAGGAACACCGGGGAGCTGTTTTTT
TRBV7-9,.,.,TRBJ2-5,CASSLASGNLKETQYF,TGTGCCAGCAGCTTAGCTTCCGGGAACTTGAAAGAGACCCAGTACTTC
TRBV27,TRBD1,many,TRBJ1-5,CASSSGTGLNRPQHF,TGTGCCAGCAGTTCAGGGACAGGGCTAAATCGGCCCCAGCATTTT
TRBV7-2,.,.,TRBJ1-2,CASSRPLAPGGWGYTF,TGTGCCAGCAGCCGCCCACTGGCCCCGGGGGGCTGGGGCTACACCTTC
TRBV4-3,TRBD2,few,TRBJ2-4,CASSQDHVAGGPLAKYF,TGCGCCAGCAGCCAAGATCATGTAGCGGGGGGGCCTTTGGCTAAGTACTTC
TRBV7-9,TRBD1,few,TRBJ2-3,CASSSGQGRTDTQYF,TGTGCCAGCAGCTCGGGACAGGGGAGGACAGATACGCAGTATTTT
TRBV5-6,.,.,TRBJ1-6,CASSLVWSTHNSPLHF,TGTGCCAGCAGCTTGGTGTGGTCAACTCATAATTCACCCCTCCACTTT
TRBV25-1,.,few,TRBJ2-2,CASRDSGRMNTGELFF,TGTGCCAGCAGGGACAGCGGTCGAATGAACACCGGGGAGCTGTTTTTT
TRBV20-1,.,few,TRBJ1-6,CSAREFPTGINSPLHF,TGCAGTGCTAGAGAATTTCCGACAGGAATCAATTCACCCCTCCACTTT
TRBV20-1,.,many,TRBJ2-1,CSGPPLLGSREQFF,TGCAGTGGACCTCCGCTCCTCGGGTCCCGCGAGCAGTTCTTC
TRBV27,.,few,TRBJ2-5,CASSLLSRRETQYF,TGTGCCAGCAGTTTATTGTCCAGGCGTGAGACCCAGTACTTC
TRBV10-3,TRBD2,few,TRBJ2-7,CAISEPGTSGLYEQYF,TGTGCCATCAGTGAGCCCGGGACTAGCGGTCTCTACGAGCAGTACTTC
TRBV7-9,TRBD2,.,TRBJ2-1,CASSLVRGGASNEQFF,TGTGCCAGCAGCTTAGTGCGCGGGGGGGCCTCCAATGAGCAGTTCTTC
TRBV4-1,TRBD2,many,TRBJ2-7,CASSQAYSGGARSYEQYF,TGCGCCAGCAGCCAAGCATACAGCGGGGGGGCCAGATCCTACGAGCAGTACTTC
TRBV7-2,.,many,TRBJ2-1,CASSLARLEGENEQFF,TGTGCCAGCAGCTTAGCCCGTCTAGAAGGTGAGAATGAGCAGTTCTTC
TRBV5-1,TRBD2,many,TRBJ2-1,CASSLAASTGGDEQFF,TGCGCCAGCAGCTTGGCCGCTAGCACGGGAGGGGATGAGCAGTTCTTC